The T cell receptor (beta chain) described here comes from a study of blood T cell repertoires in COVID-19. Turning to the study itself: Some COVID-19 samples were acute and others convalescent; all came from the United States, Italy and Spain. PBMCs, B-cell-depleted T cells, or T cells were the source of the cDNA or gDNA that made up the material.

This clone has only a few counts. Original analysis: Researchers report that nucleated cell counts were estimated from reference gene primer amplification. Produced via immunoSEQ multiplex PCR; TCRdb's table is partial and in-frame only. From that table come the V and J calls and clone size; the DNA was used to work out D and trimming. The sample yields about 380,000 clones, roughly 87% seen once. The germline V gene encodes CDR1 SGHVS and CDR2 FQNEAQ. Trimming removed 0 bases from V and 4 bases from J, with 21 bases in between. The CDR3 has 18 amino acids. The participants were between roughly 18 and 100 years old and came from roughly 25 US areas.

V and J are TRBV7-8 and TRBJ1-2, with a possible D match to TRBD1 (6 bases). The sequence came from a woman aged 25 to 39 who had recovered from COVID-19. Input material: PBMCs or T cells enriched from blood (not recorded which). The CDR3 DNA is TGTGCCAGCAGCTTAGCCACAGGGAAGGGGGTCGGCACCTATGGCTACACCTTC. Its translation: CASSLATGKGVGTYGYTF. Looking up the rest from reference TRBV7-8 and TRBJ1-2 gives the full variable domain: GAGVSQSPRYKVAKRGQDVALRCDPISGHVSLFWYQQALGQGPEFLTYFQNEAQLDKSGLPSDRFFAERPEGSVSTLKIQRTQQEDSAVYLCASSLATGKGVGTYGYTFGSGTRLTVV.